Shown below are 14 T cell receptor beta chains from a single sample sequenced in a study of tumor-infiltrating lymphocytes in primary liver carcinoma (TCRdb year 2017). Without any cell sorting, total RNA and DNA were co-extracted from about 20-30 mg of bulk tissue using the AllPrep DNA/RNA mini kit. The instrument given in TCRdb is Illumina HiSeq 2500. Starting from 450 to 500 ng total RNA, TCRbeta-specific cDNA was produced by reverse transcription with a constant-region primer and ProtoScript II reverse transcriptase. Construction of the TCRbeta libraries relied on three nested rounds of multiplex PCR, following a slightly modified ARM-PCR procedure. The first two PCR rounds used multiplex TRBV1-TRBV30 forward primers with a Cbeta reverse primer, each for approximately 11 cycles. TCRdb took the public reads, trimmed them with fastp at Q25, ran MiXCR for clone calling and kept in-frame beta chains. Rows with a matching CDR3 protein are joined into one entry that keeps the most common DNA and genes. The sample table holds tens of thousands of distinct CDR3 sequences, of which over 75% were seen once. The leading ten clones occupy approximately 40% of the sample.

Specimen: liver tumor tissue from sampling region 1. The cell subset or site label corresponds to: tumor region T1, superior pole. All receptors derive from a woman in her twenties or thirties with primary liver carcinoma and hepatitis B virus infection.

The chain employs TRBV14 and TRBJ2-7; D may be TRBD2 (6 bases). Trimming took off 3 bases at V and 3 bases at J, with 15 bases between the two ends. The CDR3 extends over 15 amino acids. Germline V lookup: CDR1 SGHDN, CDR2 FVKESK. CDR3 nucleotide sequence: TGTGCCAGCAGCCAGGCGGCGGGAAGTGTCTACGAGCAGTACTTC. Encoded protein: CASSQAAGSVYEQYF.

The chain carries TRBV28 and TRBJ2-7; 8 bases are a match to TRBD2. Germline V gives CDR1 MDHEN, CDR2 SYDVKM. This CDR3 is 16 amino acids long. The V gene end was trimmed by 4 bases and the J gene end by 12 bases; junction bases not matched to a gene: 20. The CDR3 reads CASSSPWLAGINERYF. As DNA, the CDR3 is TGTGCCAGCAGTTCGCCTTGGTTAGCGGGAATCAACGAACGGTACTTC.

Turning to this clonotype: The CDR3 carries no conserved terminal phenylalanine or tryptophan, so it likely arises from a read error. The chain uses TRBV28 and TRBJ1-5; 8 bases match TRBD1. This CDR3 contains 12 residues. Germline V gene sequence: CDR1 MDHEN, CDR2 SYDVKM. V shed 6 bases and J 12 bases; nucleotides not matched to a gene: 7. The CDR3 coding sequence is TGTGCCAGCAGCCTCTCCGGGACAGGCCAGCATCTT. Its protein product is CASSLSGTGQHL.

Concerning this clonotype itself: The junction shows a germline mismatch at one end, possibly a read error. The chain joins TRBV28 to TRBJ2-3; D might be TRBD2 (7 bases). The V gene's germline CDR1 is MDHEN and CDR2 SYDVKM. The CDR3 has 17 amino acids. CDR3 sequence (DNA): TGTACCAGCAGCCCAGAGAGGGGGAGGGTTAACGAGAATACGCAGTATTTT. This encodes CTSSPERGRVNENTQYF.

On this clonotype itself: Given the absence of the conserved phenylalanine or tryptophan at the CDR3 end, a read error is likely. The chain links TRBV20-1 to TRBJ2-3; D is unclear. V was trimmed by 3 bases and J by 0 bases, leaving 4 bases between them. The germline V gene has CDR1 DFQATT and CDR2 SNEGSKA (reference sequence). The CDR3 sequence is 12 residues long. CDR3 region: CSASGSTDTQYY. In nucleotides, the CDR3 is TGCAGTGCTAGCGGGAGCACAGATACGCAGTATTAT.

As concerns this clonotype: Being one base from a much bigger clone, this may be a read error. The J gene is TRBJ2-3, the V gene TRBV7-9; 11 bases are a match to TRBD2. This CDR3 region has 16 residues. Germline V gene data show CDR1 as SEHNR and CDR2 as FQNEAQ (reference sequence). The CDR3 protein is CSSSPLLAGATDTQYF. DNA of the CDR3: TGTTCCAGCAGCCCATTACTAGCGGGAGCCACAGATACTCAGTATTTT.

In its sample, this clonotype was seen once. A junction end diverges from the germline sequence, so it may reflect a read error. The CDR3 spells CAISESATRQWTQHF. In DNA, the CDR3 is TGTGCCATCAGTGAGTCGGCTACTAGACAATGGACCCAGCACTTC. This rearrangement joins TRBV10-3 to TRBJ2-5; D is perhaps TRBD2 (5 bases). Germline values: CDR1 ENHRY, CDR2 SYGVKD. The CDR3 extends over 15 amino acids.

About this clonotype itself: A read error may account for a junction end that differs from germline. The CDR3 region has the DNA TGTGCCATCAGTGGCCCCTCTGGGGTCAACGTCCTGACTTTC. This gives the protein CAISGPSGVNVLTF. This chain uses TRBV10-3 with TRBJ2-6; D gene unclear. Per the germline V gene, CDR1 is ENHRY and CDR2 is SYGVKD. CDR3 size: 14 residues.

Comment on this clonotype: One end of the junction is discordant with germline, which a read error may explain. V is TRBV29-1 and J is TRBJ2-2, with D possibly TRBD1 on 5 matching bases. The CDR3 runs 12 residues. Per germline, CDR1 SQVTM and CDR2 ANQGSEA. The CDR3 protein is CSIVGWTRELFF. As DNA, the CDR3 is TGCAGCATTGTTGGTTGGACCAGGGAACTGTTTTTT.

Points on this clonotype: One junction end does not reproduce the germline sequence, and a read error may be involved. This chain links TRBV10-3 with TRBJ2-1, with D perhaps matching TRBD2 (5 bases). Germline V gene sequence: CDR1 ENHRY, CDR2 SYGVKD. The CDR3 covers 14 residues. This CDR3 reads CAMSPTVTRDEQLF. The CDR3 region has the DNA TGTGCCATGAGTCCCACGGTGACCCGGGATGAGCAGCTCTTC.

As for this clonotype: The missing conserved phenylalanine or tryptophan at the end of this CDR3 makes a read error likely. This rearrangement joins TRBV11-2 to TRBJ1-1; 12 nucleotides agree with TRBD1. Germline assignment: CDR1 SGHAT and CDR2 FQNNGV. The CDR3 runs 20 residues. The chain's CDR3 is CTCSARDRGRKRWRNTEAFL. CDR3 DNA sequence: TGTACCTGCAGCGCTCGGGACAGGGGGCGCAAGAGGTGGCGTAACACTGAAGCTTTCCTT.

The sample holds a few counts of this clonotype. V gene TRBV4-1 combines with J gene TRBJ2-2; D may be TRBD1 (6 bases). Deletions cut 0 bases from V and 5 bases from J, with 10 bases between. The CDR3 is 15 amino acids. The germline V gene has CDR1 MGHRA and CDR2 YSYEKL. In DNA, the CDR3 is TGCGCCAGCAGCCAAGATCCAGGGGCGACCGGGGAGCTGTTTTTT. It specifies CASSQDPGATGELFF.

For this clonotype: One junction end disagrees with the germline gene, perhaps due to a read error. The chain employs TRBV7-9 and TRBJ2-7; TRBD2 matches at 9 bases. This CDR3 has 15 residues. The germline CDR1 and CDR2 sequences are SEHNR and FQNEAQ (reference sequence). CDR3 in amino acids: CAGSRGLAALYEQYF. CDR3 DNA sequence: TGTGCCGGCAGCAGGGGACTAGCCGCACTTTACGAGCAGTACTTC. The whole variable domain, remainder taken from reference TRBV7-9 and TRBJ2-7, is DTGVSQNPRHKITKRGQNVTFRCDPISEHNRLYWYRQTLGQGPEFLTYFQNEAQLEKSRLLSDRFSAERPKGSFSTLEIQRTEQGDSAMYLCAGSRGLAALYEQYFGPGTRLTVT.

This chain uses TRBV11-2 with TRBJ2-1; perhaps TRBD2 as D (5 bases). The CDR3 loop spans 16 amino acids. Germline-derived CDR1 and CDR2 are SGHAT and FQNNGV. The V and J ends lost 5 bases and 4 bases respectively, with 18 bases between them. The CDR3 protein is CASSTYLAGGYNEQFF. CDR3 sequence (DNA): TGTGCCAGCAGCACCTATCTTGCTGGAGGATACAATGAGCAGTTCTTC. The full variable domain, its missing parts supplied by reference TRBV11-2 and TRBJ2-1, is EAGVAQSPRYKIIEKRQSVAFWCNPISGHATLYWYQQILGQGPKLLIQFQNNGVVDDSQLPKDRFSAERLKGVDSTLKIQPAKLEDSAVYLCASSTYLAGGYNEQFFGPGTRLTVL.